Each of the 18 T cell receptor beta chains below was sequenced from the same sample in a study of CD8+ T cells in alopecia areata. Stated treatment: oral pan-JAK inhibitor, 5-10 mg twice daily. The sequencing template was cDNA reverse transcribed from extracted RNA. Clones were read by immunoSEQ multiplex PCR, and TCRdb kept only the in-frame ones, dropping some. The sample shows about 270,000 clones, roughly 63% of them seen only once. Sample: CD4+ T cells sorted from blood, taken at week 52, from a patient treated with tofacitinib. The receptors stem from a human donor with alopecia areata.

This chain links TRBV4-1 with TRBJ2-3, with a possible D match to TRBD2 (6 bases). Trimming left V 2 bases short and J 4 bases short, with 16 bases between. CDR3 size: 16 residues. The germline gives CDR1 MGHRA, CDR2 YSYEKL. CDR3 in DNA: TGCGCCAGCAGCCAACGTGGGGGGACGCACCCAGATACGCAGTATTTT. Translation: CASSQRGGTHPDTQYF.

On this clone itself: Other DNA variants within this sample encode the same CDR3. The J gene is TRBJ2-5, the V gene TRBV30; no definite D call. Trimming cost V 0 bases and J 2 bases, with 10 bases left between them. The CDR3 has 14 residues. In germline, CDR1 is GTSNPN, CDR2 SVGIG (reference sequence). The CDR3 sequence is CAWSVKGVQETQYF. The CDR3 coding sequence is TGTGCCTGGAGTGTAAAGGGTGTGCAAGAGACCCAGTACTTC.

This clone came up a few times. CDR3 nucleotides: TGTGCCACCAGCAGAGATTCCAGGGGACTATTCACAGATACGCAGTATTTT. As protein: CATSRDSRGLFTDTQYF. This chain connects TRBV15 to TRBJ2-3; possibly TRBD2 for D (7 bases). From germline, CDR1 is LNHNV and CDR2 YYDKDF (reference sequence). The germline V and J ends were trimmed by 0 bases and 2 bases, with 15 bases remaining between them. The CDR3 consists of 17 residues. Based on the CDR3 plus reference TRBV15 and TRBJ2-3, the full variable domain is DAMVIQNPRYQVTQFGKPVTLSCSQTLNHNVMYWYQQKSSQAPKLLFHYYDKDFNNEADTPDNFQSRRPNTSFCFLDIRSPGLGDTAMYLCATSRDSRGLFTDTQYFGPGTRLTVL.

This clone occurred a few times. The chain carries TRBV29-1 and TRBJ2-3; 8 bases match TRBD2. Germline trimming cut 6 bases from V and 6 bases from J; bases unmatched to any gene: 5. The CDR3 consists of 12 residues. Germline lookup yields CDR1 SQVTM and CDR2 ANQGSEA. CDR3 sequence: CSVDGGEDTQYF. In DNA, the CDR3 is TGCAGCGTGGACGGGGGGGAGGATACGCAGTATTTT.

V and J are TRBV29-1 and TRBJ1-1; tentatively, D is TRBD1 (5 bases). V was shortened by 6 bases and J by 6 bases, with 11 bases between the two germline ends. The germline V gene encodes CDR1 SQVTM and CDR2 ANQGSEA. This CDR3 has 11 residues. The CDR3 protein is CSVPQGSEAFF. The CDR3 region has the DNA TGCAGCGTACCTCAGGGCTCTGAAGCTTTCTTT.

This clone has a handful of counts. The CDR3 protein is CASSPGQGGTYGYTF. The CDR3 DNA reads as TGCGCCAGCAGCCCGGGACAGGGTGGCACCTATGGCTACACCTTC. J is TRBJ1-2 and V is TRBV4-3; 9 bases line up with TRBD1. CDR3 length equals 15 residues. J was trimmed by 4 bases and V by 4 bases; bases with no gene match: 7. Per germline, CDR1 LGHNA and CDR2 YSLEER.

This chain connects TRBV30 to TRBJ1-1; D not resolved. Between the trimmed V and J ends, which lost 3 bases and 4 bases, there was a span of 18 bases. The CDR3 runs 15 residues. The germline gives CDR1 GTSNPN, CDR2 SVGIG (reference sequence). CDR3 coding DNA: TGTGCCTGGAGGGGTAGGATTGGGAGCCGCACTGAAGCTTTCTTT. Amino acid sequence: CAWRGRIGSRTEAFF.

This rearrangement joins TRBV5-1 to TRBJ1-6; D unresolved. Germline CDR1 reads SGHRS; CDR2 reads YFSETQ. This CDR3 region has 14 residues. Between the trimmed V and J ends, which lost 3 bases and 7 bases, there was a span of 11 bases. This CDR3 reads CASSSDASNSPLHF. CDR3 nucleotides: TGCGCCAGCAGCTCGGACGCCAGCAATTCACCCCTCCACTTT. Filled out from reference TRBV5-1 and TRBJ1-6, the complete variable domain reads KAGVTQTPRYLIKTRGQQVTLSCSPISGHRSVSWYQQTPGQGLQFLFEYFSETQRNKGNFPGRFSGRQFSNSRSEMNVSTLELGDSALYLCASSSDASNSPLHFGNGTRLTVT.

This clone was found once. The genes are TRBV30 and TRBJ2-6; tentative D call: TRBD2 (5 bases). The CDR3 spans 16 residues. Looked up from germline, CDR1 is GTSNPN and CDR2 is SVGIG (reference sequence). Trimming cost V 3 bases and J 0 bases, with 12 bases left between them. CDR3 sequence: CAWSGDTLSGANVLTF. For the CDR3, the DNA is TGTGCCTGGAGCGGGGATACACTCTCTGGGGCCAACGTCCTGACTTTC.

This chain uses TRBV7-2 with TRBJ2-5; D is ambiguous. The CDR3 covers 13 residues. From germline, CDR1 is SGHTA and CDR2 FQGNSA. The germline V and J ends were trimmed by 5 bases and 4 bases, with 11 bases remaining between them. CDR3 region: CASSPGRTETQYF. The CDR3 DNA reads TGTGCCAGCAGCCCAGGACGTACAGAGACCCAGTACTTC. The full variable domain, with the rest looked up from reference TRBV7-2 and TRBJ2-5, is GAGVSQSPSNKVTEKGKDVELRCDPISGHTALYWYRQSLGQGLEFLIYFQGNSAPDKSGLPSDRFSAERTGGSVSTLTIQRTQQEDSAVYLCASSPGRTETQYFGPGTRLLVL.

The V call is TRBV30, the J call TRBJ2-1; 11 bases line up with TRBD2. CDR3 size: 15 residues. V was pared by 5 bases and J by 4 bases, with 7 bases of the junction left unmatched. CDR1 is GTSNPN and CDR2 is SVGIG in the germline V gene (reference sequence). The CDR3 loop reads CAWGTSGGPYNEQFF. DNA for the CDR3: TGTGCCTGGGGAACTAGCGGGGGACCTTACAATGAGCAGTTCTTC. Full variable domain (rest looked up from reference TRBV30 and TRBJ2-1): SQTIHQWPATLVQPVGSPLSLECTVEGTSNPNLYWYRQAAGRGLQLLFYSVGIGQISSEVPQNLSASRPQDRQFILSSKKLLLSDSGFYLCAWGTSGGPYNEQFFGPGTRLTVL.

V usage is TRBV6-5 and J usage is TRBJ1-2, with D perhaps TRBD1 (6 bases). V was clipped by 6 bases and J by 8 bases, with 16 bases between them. In germline, CDR1 is MNHEY, CDR2 SVGAGI. The CDR3 covers 13 residues. CDR3 region: CASRVGGAGGYTF. The CDR3 bases are TGTGCCAGCAGGGTAGGGGGAGCTGGCGGCTACACCTTC.

V usage is TRBV6-5 and J usage is TRBJ2-1, with D unresolved. Germline loops: CDR1 MNHEY, CDR2 SVGAGI. This CDR3 is 14 amino acids long. V lost 2 bases, J lost 0 bases, and 5 bases lay in between. The CDR3 region has the DNA TGTGCCAGCAGTTACGCGAGCTCCTACAATGAGCAGTTCTTC. Protein sequence: CASSYASSYNEQFF.

In its sample, this clone was seen a few times. V is TRBV29-1 and J is TRBJ2-1; D is uncertain. Trimming left V 2 bases short and J 9 bases short, with 5 bases between. Germline lookup yields CDR1 SQVTM and CDR2 ANQGSEA. This CDR3 comprises 10 residues. The CDR3 DNA follows: TGCAGCGTTGAATCAGTTGAGCAGTTCTTC. Protein product: CSVESVEQFF.

V and J are TRBV5-6 and TRBJ2-7, with unresolved D. V was clipped by 4 bases and J by 10 bases, with 12 bases between them. This CDR3 is 11 amino acids long. Germline CDR1 reads SGHDT; CDR2 reads YYEEEE. CDR3 bases: TGTGCCAGCAGCCGAGACATGTTACAGTACTTC. As protein: CASSRDMLQYF.

This clone turned up a few times. The chain recombines TRBV29-1 with TRBJ1-1; perhaps TRBD1 as D (5 bases). The CDR3 spans 14 residues. V was cut by 5 bases and J by 1 base, with 14 bases left in between. Germline values: CDR1 SQVTM, CDR2 ANQGSEA. The CDR3 DNA reads as TGCAGCGTTCCCGGGACGGCAGGGAACACTGAAGCTTTCTTT. Residues: CSVPGTAGNTEAFF.

Comments on this clone: One end of the junction is discordant with germline, which a read error may explain. The chain is built from TRBV7-7 and TRBJ2-2; TRBD1 is a possible D gene (5 bases). CDR1 SSHAT and CDR2 FNYEAQ come from the germline V gene (reference sequence). The CDR3 runs to 14 residues. As DNA, the CDR3 is TGTGCTAGCAGCTTGCGACAGCAGACCGGGGAGCTGTTTTTT. Its protein is CASSLRQQTGELFF.

This chain uses TRBV10-3 with TRBJ1-6, with 7 bases lining up with TRBD1. V dropped 7 bases and J dropped 3; count of bases not matched to a gene: 12. Per germline, CDR1 ENHRY and CDR2 SYGVKD. This CDR3 region has 17 residues. The CDR3 nucleotides read TGTGCCATCATTCCCTTGCGACAGGGCTTCTATAATTCACCCCTCCACTTT. Encoded protein: CAIIPLRQGFYNSPLHF.